This section outlines one T cell receptor beta chain sequence together with its context. It lacks a known antigen. Per-base qualities were not stored, and no clone one base away is much larger. These data are taken from a study of control samples from healthy donors and cancer patients (dated by TCRdb to about 2020). As encoded in the germline V gene (reference sequence), CDR1 is MNHEY while CDR2 is SMNVEV. CDR3 length: 13 amino acids, cysteine to phenylalanine. Left in the record is the CDR3 DNA by itself, 39 bases read in frame from the first base. The V and J ends are trimmed by 3 bases and 2 bases, leaving 5 bases between them. The method was the immunoSEQ multiplex PCR assay. The clones in this table, taken by TCRdb from immuneACCESS, are in-frame only. Not every clone is retained; where verified, under half of the shortfall comes from an unresolved V gene, and the cause of the rest is unknown. The sample contains over 110,000 clones, around 90% of them found a single time. Approximately 11% of the sample is in the top ten clones.

This TCR was sampled from a man aged 25-45 years in good health. The rearrangement joined TRBV27 to TRBJ1-5, with no confidently assigned D gene. Material for sequencing was blood. Read as DNA, the sequence is TGTGCCAGCAGTTTGAGAGGCAATCAGCCCCAGCATTTT. Its protein is CASSLRGNQPQHF.